The rows below give T cell receptor beta chains drawn from one sample of a study of CD8 T cells in ankylosing spondylitis. One entry per CDR3 protein results from TCRdb running MiXCR on the 5' RACE reads. The sample yields 300,000 to 350,000 distinct CDR3 sequences, roughly 12% seen once. The sequencing input was blood, either unsorted or a sorted T cell fraction (not recorded which). These receptors were collected from a female donor with ankylosing spondylitis or in good health (not recorded which). Both conserved end residues are part of each CDR3. Fields, in order: J gene, V gene, clone size, D gene, CDR3 protein, CDR3 DNA. D genes are given only for firm matches. Where a row states a size, it is once, few, many or the class of an expanded clone; other rows omit it.

J: TRBJ2-2; V: TRBV3-1; size: few; D: -; CDR3: CASSQEGTMNTGELFF; DNA: TGTGCCAGCAGCCAAGAGGGGACAATGAACACCGGGGAGCTGTTTTTT
J: TRBJ2-3; V: TRBV29-1; size: many; D: TRBD2; CDR3: CSVEGGLAGMNTQYF; DNA: TGCAGCGTTGAAGGGGGACTAGCGGGGATGAATACGCAGTATTTT
J: TRBJ2-3; V: TRBV6-5; size: many; D: -; CDR3: CASSYSTEQGRGTQYF; DNA: TGTGCCAGCAGTTACTCGACGGAACAGGGAAGGGGTACGCAGTATTTT
J: TRBJ2-1; V: TRBV29-1; size: -; D: TRBD2; CDR3: CSVALAYNEQFF; DNA: TGCAGCGTGGCACTAGCGTACAATGAGCAGTTCTTC
J: TRBJ2-1; V: TRBV20-1; size: many; D: -; CDR3: CSAKDIASYNEQFF; DNA: TGCAGTGCTAAGGACATAGCCTCCTACAATGAGCAGTTCTTC
J: TRBJ2-7; V: TRBV5-5; size: -; D: TRBD1; CDR3: CASSRTGASYEQYF; DNA: TGTGCCAGCAGCAGAACAGGGGCCTCCTACGAGCAGTACTTC
J: TRBJ2-1; V: TRBV20-1; size: few; D: TRBD2; CDR3: CSARHRTSGRNEQFF; DNA: TGCAGTGCTAGGCATAGGACTAGCGGGAGGAATGAGCAGTTCTTC
J: TRBJ2-3; V: TRBV7-2; size: many; D: -; CDR3: CASSLGPGNTQYF; DNA: TGTGCCAGCAGCTTAGGTCCCGGAAATACGCAGTATTTT
J: TRBJ1-1; V: TRBV28; size: few; D: -; CDR3: CASSPQDLNTEAFF; DNA: TGTGCCAGCAGTCCACAGGACTTGAACACTGAAGCTTTCTTT
J: TRBJ2-3; V: TRBV9; size: many; D: TRBD2; CDR3: CASSPYGLAGIADTQYF; DNA: TGTGCCAGCAGCCCGTACGGACTAGCGGGGATAGCAGATACGCAGTATTTT